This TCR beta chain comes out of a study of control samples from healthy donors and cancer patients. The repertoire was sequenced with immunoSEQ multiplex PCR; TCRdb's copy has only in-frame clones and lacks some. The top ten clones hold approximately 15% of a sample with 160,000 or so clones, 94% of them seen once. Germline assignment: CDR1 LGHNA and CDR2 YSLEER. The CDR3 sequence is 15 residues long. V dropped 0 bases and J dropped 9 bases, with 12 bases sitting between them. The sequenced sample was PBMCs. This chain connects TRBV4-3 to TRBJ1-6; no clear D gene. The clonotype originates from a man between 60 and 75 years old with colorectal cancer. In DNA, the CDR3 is TGCGCCAGCAGCCAAGAACAAGGGTGGGGTTCACCCCTCCACTTT. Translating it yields CASSQEQGWGSPLHF.